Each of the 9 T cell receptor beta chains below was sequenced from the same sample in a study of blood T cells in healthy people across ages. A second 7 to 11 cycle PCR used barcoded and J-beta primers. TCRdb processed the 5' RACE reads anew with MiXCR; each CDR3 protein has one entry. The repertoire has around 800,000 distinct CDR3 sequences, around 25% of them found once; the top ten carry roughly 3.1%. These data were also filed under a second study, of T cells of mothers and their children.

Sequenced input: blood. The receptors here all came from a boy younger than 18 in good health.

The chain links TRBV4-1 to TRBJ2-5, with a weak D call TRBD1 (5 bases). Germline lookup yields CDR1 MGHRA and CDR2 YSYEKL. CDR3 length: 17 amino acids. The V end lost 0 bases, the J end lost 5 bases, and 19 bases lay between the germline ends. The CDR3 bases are TGCGCCAGCAGCCAAGATTTTATGGCAGGGCATGAGGAGACCCAGTACTTC. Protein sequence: CASSQDFMAGHEETQYF.

CDR3 coding DNA: TGCGCCAGCAGCCAGCAACAGGGGGCGCGGGGCTACACCTTC. This gives the protein CASSQQQGARGYTF. The chain couples TRBV4-1 to TRBJ1-2; TRBD1 matches at 9 bases. Germline-derived CDR1 and CDR2 are MGHRA and YSYEKL. The trim removed 3 bases at V and 8 bases at J, leaving 7 bases unmatched. This CDR3 contains 14 residues.

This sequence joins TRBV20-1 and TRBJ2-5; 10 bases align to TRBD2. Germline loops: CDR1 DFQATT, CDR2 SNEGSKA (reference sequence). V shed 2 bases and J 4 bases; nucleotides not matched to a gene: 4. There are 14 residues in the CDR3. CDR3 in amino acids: CSARPAGGPETQYF. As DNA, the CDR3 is TGCAGTGCTAGACCAGCGGGGGGGCCAGAGACCCAGTACTTC.

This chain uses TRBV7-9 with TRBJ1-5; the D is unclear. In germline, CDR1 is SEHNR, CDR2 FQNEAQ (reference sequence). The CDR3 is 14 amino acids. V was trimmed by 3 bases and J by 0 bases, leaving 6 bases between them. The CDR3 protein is CASSFPYSNQPQHF. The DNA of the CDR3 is TGTGCCAGCAGCTTTCCTTATAGCAATCAGCCCCAGCATTTT. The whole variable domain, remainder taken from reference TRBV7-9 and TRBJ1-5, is DTGVSQNPRHKITKRGQNVTFRCDPISEHNRLYWYRQTLGQGPEFLTYFQNEAQLEKSRLLSDRFSAERPKGSFSTLEIQRTEQGDSAMYLCASSFPYSNQPQHFGDGTRLSIL.

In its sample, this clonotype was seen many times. CDR3 bases: TGCAGCGCGCCGACAGGGATCGTTAACACTGAAGCTTTCTTT. Protein product: CSAPTGIVNTEAFF. This chain connects TRBV20-1 to TRBJ1-1; TRBD1 matches at 7 bases. Germline assignment: CDR1 DFQATT and CDR2 SNEGSKA (reference sequence). The CDR3 extends over 14 amino acids.

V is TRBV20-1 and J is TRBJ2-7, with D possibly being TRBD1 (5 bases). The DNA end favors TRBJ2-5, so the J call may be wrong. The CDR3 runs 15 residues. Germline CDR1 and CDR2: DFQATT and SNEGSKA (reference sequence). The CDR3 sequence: CSARDMGLIQETQYF. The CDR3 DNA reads TGCAGTGCTAGAGATATGGGGCTTATACAAGAGACCCAGTACTTC.

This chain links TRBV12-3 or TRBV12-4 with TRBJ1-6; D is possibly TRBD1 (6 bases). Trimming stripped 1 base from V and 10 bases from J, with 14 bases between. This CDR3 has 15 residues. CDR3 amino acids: CASSLEGGFRSPLHF. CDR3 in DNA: TGTGCCAGCAGTTTAGAGGGGGGGTTTCGCTCACCCCTCCACTTT.

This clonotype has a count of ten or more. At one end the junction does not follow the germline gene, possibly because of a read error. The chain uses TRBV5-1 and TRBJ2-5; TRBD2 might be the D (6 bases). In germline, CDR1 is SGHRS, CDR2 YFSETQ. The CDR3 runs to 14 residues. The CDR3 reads CASSLAPGGETQYF. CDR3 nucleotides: TGTGCCAGCAGCTTAGCTCCCGGAGGGGAGACCCAGTACTTC.

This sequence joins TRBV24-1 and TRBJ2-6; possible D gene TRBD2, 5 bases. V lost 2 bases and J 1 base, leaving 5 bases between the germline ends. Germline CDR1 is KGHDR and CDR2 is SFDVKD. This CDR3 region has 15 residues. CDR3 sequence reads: CATSDSGSGANVLTF. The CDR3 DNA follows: TGTGCCACCAGTGATTCGGGGTCTGGGGCCAACGTCCTGACTTTC.